These 30 T cell receptor beta chains were all obtained from the same sample, sequenced in a study of blood T cell repertoires in COVID-19. The assay was immunoSEQ multiplex PCR, and TCRdb's table has in-frame clones only and misses some. The data hold approximately 290,000 clones, with about nine tenths observed a single time. The sequenced sample consisted of peripheral blood. Every receptor here comes from a woman aged 25-40 years with COVID-19, enrolled during active disease.

This chain uses TRBV18 with TRBJ2-3; perhaps TRBD2 as D (6 bases). Trimming removed 2 bases at V and 0 bases at J, with 12 bases between. This CDR3 has 16 residues. Germline V lookup: CDR1 KGHSH, CDR2 LQKENI. CDR3 in amino acids: CASSPLPGTSTDTQYF. CDR3 bases: TGTGCCAGCTCACCATTACCAGGGACTAGCACAGATACGCAGTATTTT.

This chain joins TRBV28 and TRBJ2-3; weak D call: TRBD2 (6 bases). The CDR3 spans 17 residues. V shed 5 bases and J shed 2 bases, with 20 bases lying between them. Germline CDR1 reads MDHEN; CDR2 reads SYDVKM. CDR3 bases: TGTGCCAGCAGTCTCCCCCTCCGCCAGGGACTCACAGATACGCAGTATTTT. It is translated as CASSLPLRQGLTDTQYF.

This chain connects TRBV18 to TRBJ1-3; D is ambiguous. Germline V gene data show CDR1 as KGHSH and CDR2 as LQKENI. The V gene lost 0 bases and the J gene lost 0 bases, with 12 bases spanning the gap. CDR3 length: 17 amino acids. CDR3 in amino acids: CASSPPRNADSGNTIYF. The CDR3 region has the DNA TGTGCCAGCTCACCACCGAGGAACGCCGACTCTGGAAACACCATATATTTT.

The V gene is TRBV6-5, the J gene TRBJ2-1, with D possibly TRBD2 on 6 matching bases. From germline, CDR1 is MNHEY and CDR2 SVGAGI. The ends were cut back, 2 bases at V and 0 bases at J, with 8 bases in the middle. This CDR3 region has 15 residues. This CDR3 reads CASSYGGSSYNEQFF. CDR3 DNA: TGTGCCAGCAGTTACGGGGGGAGCTCCTACAATGAGCAGTTCTTC.

The rearrangement joins TRBV19 to TRBJ1-1, with 12 bases identical to TRBD1. Germline V CDR1 and CDR2: LNHDA, SQIVND (reference sequence). The CDR3 length is 15 residues. The V gene end was trimmed by 9 bases and the J gene end by 5 bases; junction bases not matched to a gene: 10. The CDR3 sequence is CARGDRGRVLTEAFF. The CDR3 region has the DNA TGTGCCAGGGGGGACAGGGGGCGAGTGTTGACTGAAGCTTTCTTT.

This clone was counted a single time. The chain links TRBV18 to TRBJ2-7; D is possibly TRBD1 (6 bases). From germline, CDR1 is KGHSH and CDR2 LQKENI. This CDR3 is built from 14 residues. Trimming took off 4 bases at V and 4 bases at J, with 14 bases between the two ends. CDR3: CASSLSRDIYEQYF. Written as DNA, the CDR3 is TGTGCCAGCTCACTGTCCCGGGACATTTACGAGCAGTACTTC.

The rearrangement links TRBV7-9 to TRBJ1-1; D uncertain. Germline V gene data show CDR1 as SEHNR and CDR2 as FQNEAQ (reference sequence). Trimming left V 5 bases short and J 1 base short, with 14 bases between. The CDR3 sequence is 15 residues long. The CDR3 protein is CASSPRMGANTEAFF. The CDR3 coding sequence is TGTGCCAGCAGCCCCAGAATGGGAGCGAACACTGAAGCTTTCTTT.

This chain uses TRBV6-2 or TRBV6-3 with TRBJ2-2, with 13 bases that match TRBD2. This CDR3 has 19 amino acids. The V gene end was trimmed by 4 bases and the J gene end by 5 bases; junction bases not matched to a gene: 13. Germline-derived CDR1 and CDR2 are MNHEY and SVGEGT. CDR3 nucleotides: TGTGCCAGCAGTTCCACCCAACTAGCGGGGGGGCCGAGGACCGGGGAGCTGTTTTTT. It codes for CASSSTQLAGGPRTGELFF.

This rearrangement joins TRBV28 to TRBJ1-1; 8 bases line up with TRBD1. The germline CDR1 and CDR2 sequences are MDHEN and SYDVKM. The CDR3 spans 14 residues. V trimming: 2 bases; J trimming: 9 bases; junction bases outside the gene matches: 8. The CDR3 loop is CASSLQGAQAKAFF. The DNA for the CDR3 is TGTGCCAGCAGTTTACAGGGGGCCCAGGCCAAAGCTTTCTTT.

The gene calls are TRBV6-5 and TRBJ1-2; 7 bases agree with TRBD1. After removal of 4 bases from V and 2 bases from J, the junction contained 4 bases not matched to a gene. The germline V gene has CDR1 MNHEY and CDR2 SVGAGI. The CDR3 sequence is 14 residues long. CDR3 DNA: TGTGCCAGCAGTTTGGGACAGTTCAACTATGGCTACACCTTC. It codes for CASSLGQFNYGYTF.

This clone was seen only once. The gene calls are TRBV29-1 and TRBJ1-2; the D gene is possibly TRBD1 (5 bases). The CDR3 sequence is 11 residues long. In germline, CDR1 is SQVTM, CDR2 ANQGSEA. V shed 4 bases and J shed 8 bases, with 11 bases lying between them. Here the CDR3 reads CSVGQNGGYTF. DNA for the CDR3: TGCAGCGTTGGACAGAATGGAGGCTACACCTTC.

V gene TRBV9 combines with J gene TRBJ2-2; no definite D call. Germline V gene sequence: CDR1 SGDLS, CDR2 YYNGEE. Trimming took 3 bases from V and 7 from J, leaving 7 bases between them. This CDR3 is built from 12 residues. The CDR3: CASSDRGGELFF. CDR3 DNA: TGTGCCAGCAGCGACCGAGGCGGGGAGCTGTTTTTT.

This clone was recorded only once. The CDR3 DNA reads as TGTGCCAGCAATGCCGGCGGGAACAGGGGGATTGAAGCTTTCTTT. Translation: CASNAGGNRGIEAFF. This chain connects TRBV7-9 to TRBJ1-1, with 8 bases aligning to TRBD1. The trim removed 7 bases at V and 7 bases at J, leaving 14 bases unmatched. CDR1 and CDR2 from the germline V gene are SEHNR and FQNEAQ (reference sequence). The CDR3 extends over 15 amino acids.

V usage is TRBV28 and J usage is TRBJ2-5, with D possibly being TRBD1 (5 bases). This CDR3 contains 13 residues. Germline CDR1 MDHEN, CDR2 SYDVKM. Trimming cost V 7 bases and J 1 base, with 10 bases left between them. CDR3 residues: CASKGYGQETQYF. Written as DNA, the CDR3 is TGTGCCAGCAAGGGGTACGGCCAAGAGACCCAGTACTTC.

V usage is TRBV2 and J usage is TRBJ1-1; D is undetermined. With 3 bases removed from V and 0 bases from J, the gap between germline ends came to 8 bases. CDR1 and CDR2 (germline): SNHLY, FYNNEI. The CDR3 loop spans 14 amino acids. CDR3 protein: CASSEDLLNTEAFF. As DNA, the CDR3 is TGTGCCAGCAGTGAGGACTTATTGAACACTGAAGCTTTCTTT.

V is TRBV19 and J is TRBJ2-2; 13 bases are a match to TRBD2. V trimming: 6 bases; J trimming: 6 bases; junction bases outside the gene matches: 4. Germline CDR1 reads LNHDA; CDR2 reads SQIVND (reference sequence). The CDR3 loop spans 15 amino acids. The CDR3 region is CASRTSGGSSGELFF. The CDR3 region has the DNA TGTGCCAGTAGGACTAGCGGGGGGAGCTCCGGGGAGCTGTTTTTT.

This clone turned up a few times. The chain recombines TRBV7-8 with TRBJ1-4; 8 bases match TRBD1. This CDR3 is 15 amino acids long. The germline gives CDR1 SGHVS, CDR2 FQNEAQ. J gave up 5 bases and V 1 base, and 3 bases lay outside the gene matches. The CDR3 DNA sequence: TGTGCCAGCAGCTTAGTTCAGGGGGCAAATGAAAAACTGTTTTTT. Its translation is CASSLVQGANEKLFF.

The chain has TRBV6-5 and TRBJ2-7; D uncertain. The ends were cut back, 0 bases at V and 1 base at J, with 13 bases in the middle. Per germline, CDR1 MNHEY and CDR2 SVGAGI. There are 16 residues in the CDR3. The CDR3 DNA follows: TGTGCCAGCAGTTACTCGGCAGGTTCCCTATCCTACGAGCAGTACTTC. Its protein product is CASSYSAGSLSYEQYF.

V gene TRBV2 combines with J gene TRBJ1-3; D is possibly TRBD1 (6 bases). This CDR3 region has 15 residues. The germline gives CDR1 SNHLY, CDR2 FYNNEI. CDR3 loop: CAVLKDSLSGNTIYF. The DNA of the CDR3 is TGTGCGGTCTTGAAGGACAGCCTCTCTGGAAACACCATATATTTT.

The genes are TRBV11-3 and TRBJ2-3, with D possibly being TRBD1 (6 bases). The CDR3 length is 14 residues. Between the trimmed V and J ends, which lost 4 bases and 4 bases, there was a span of 12 bases. Germline V gene lookup returns CDR1 SGHNT and CDR2 YENEEA. The CDR3: CASSSYRAPDTQYF. In DNA, the CDR3 is TGTGCCAGCAGCTCGTACAGGGCCCCAGATACGCAGTATTTT.

The chain has TRBV10-3 and TRBJ1-1, with D tentatively TRBD1 (5 bases). Germline assignment: CDR1 ENHRY and CDR2 SYGVKD. CDR3 length: 14 residues. V was trimmed by 6 bases and J by 1 base, leaving 12 bases between them. CDR3 DNA: TGTGCCATCAGGGAACAGGTTTCGAACACTGAAGCTTTCTTT. Encoded protein: CAIREQVSNTEAFF.

The chain carries TRBV5-6 and TRBJ2-7, with 7 bases lining up with TRBD1. The junction had 5 bases not matched to a gene; V was cut back by 1 base and J by 7 bases. The germline gives CDR1 SGHDT, CDR2 YYEEEE. This CDR3 is 13 amino acids long. CDR3 DNA: TGTGCCAGCAGCTTGACAGGGGCTGAGGAGCAGTACTTC. Protein: CASSLTGAEEQYF.

V and J are TRBV11-2 and TRBJ1-3; a possible D gene is TRBD1 (5 bases). The germline V and J ends were trimmed by 4 bases and 5 bases, with 15 bases remaining between them. Germline V CDR1 and CDR2: SGHAT, FQNNGV. This CDR3 has 15 amino acids. CDR3 in DNA: TGTGCCAGCAGCTCTTCCGGGGGACCTAGAAACACCATATATTTT. Translating gives CASSSSGGPRNTIYF.

The rearrangement uses TRBV27 and TRBJ2-3; the match to TRBD2 covers 10 bases. There are 13 residues in the CDR3. V dropped 5 bases and J dropped 6; count of bases not matched to a gene: 2. The germline V gene has CDR1 MNHEY and CDR2 SMNVEV (reference sequence). Here the CDR3 reads CASSGGLADTQYF. The CDR3, as DNA: TGTGCCAGCAGTGGGGGACTAGCGGATACGCAGTATTTT.

V and J are TRBV25-1 and TRBJ1-1, with 8 bases fitting TRBD1. This CDR3 region has 15 residues. CDR1 MGHDK and CDR2 SYGVNS come from the germline V gene. Germline trimming cut 5 bases from V and 4 bases from J; bases unmatched to any gene: 9. The CDR3 nucleotides are TGTGCCAGCAGTACTTGGACCGGACAGGGCACTGAAGCTTTCTTT. Translated, it gives CASSTWTGQGTEAFF.

As to this clone: Different DNA sequences within this sample yield the same CDR3. The chain carries TRBV3-1 (or the pseudogene TRBV3-2) and TRBJ2-4; no clear D gene. The germline V gene has CDR1 LGHDT and CDR2 YNNKEL (reference sequence). V shed 1 base and J shed 5 bases, with 3 bases lying between them. The CDR3 is 12 amino acids. The chain's CDR3 is CASSQAENIQYF. The CDR3 DNA sequence: TGTGCCAGCAGCCAAGCGGAAAACATTCAGTACTTC.

The genes are TRBV6-5 and TRBJ1-1; D call uncertain. The germline V and J ends were trimmed by 8 bases and 1 base, with 11 bases remaining between them. The CDR3 length is 13 residues. Germline loops: CDR1 MNHEY, CDR2 SVGAGI. CDR3 loop: CASEGSANTEAFF. The CDR3 nucleotides read TGTGCCAGCGAGGGTAGTGCGAACACTGAAGCTTTCTTT.

The chain is built from TRBV4-1 and TRBJ1-2; D is ambiguous. In germline, CDR1 is MGHRA, CDR2 YSYEKL. V dropped 0 bases and J dropped 4 bases, with 12 bases sitting between them. The CDR3 has 15 amino acids. The DNA for the CDR3 is TGCGCCAGCAGCCAAGAAAGCAGTCCGGGCTATGGCTACACCTTC. Protein product: CASSQESSPGYGYTF.

This chain joins TRBV6-5 and TRBJ1-4; 9 bases are a match to TRBD1. The CDR3 extends over 14 amino acids. Per germline, CDR1 MNHEY and CDR2 SVGAGI. Trimming removed 8 bases from V and 7 bases from J; junction bases left unmatched: 8. CDR3 region: CASGTRQGGEKLFF. The CDR3 bases are TGTGCCAGCGGAACGAGACAGGGGGGTGAAAAACTGTTTTTT.

This chain connects TRBV27 to TRBJ1-2; D is uncertain. Trimming took off 3 bases at V and 0 bases at J, with 8 bases between the two ends. Germline V gene sequence: CDR1 MNHEY, CDR2 SMNVEV (reference sequence). The CDR3 runs to 14 residues. In nucleotides, the CDR3 is TGTGCCAGCAGTTTGGTCAGTTCTAACTATGGCTACACCTTC. It translates to CASSLVSSNYGYTF.